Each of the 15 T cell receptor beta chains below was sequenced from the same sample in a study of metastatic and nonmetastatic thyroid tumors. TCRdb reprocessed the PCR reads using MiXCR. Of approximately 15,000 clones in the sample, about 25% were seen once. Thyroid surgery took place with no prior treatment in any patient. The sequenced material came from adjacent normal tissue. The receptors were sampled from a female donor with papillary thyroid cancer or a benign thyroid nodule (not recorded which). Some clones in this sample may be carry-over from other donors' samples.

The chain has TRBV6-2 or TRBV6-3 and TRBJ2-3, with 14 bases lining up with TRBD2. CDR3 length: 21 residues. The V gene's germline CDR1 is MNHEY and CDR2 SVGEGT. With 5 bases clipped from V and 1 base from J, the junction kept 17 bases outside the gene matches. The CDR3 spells CASSVLRGTSGSLGGTDTQYF. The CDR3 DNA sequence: TGTGCCAGCAGTGTACTTCGTGGGACTAGCGGGAGCCTCGGGGGCACAGATACGCAGTATTTT.

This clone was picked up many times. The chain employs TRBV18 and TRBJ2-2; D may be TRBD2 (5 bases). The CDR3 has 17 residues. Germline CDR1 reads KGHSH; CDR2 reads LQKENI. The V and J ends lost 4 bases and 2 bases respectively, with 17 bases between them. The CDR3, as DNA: TGTGCCAGCTCACAGTCTACCCCGGGGTTAAACACCGGGGAGCTGTTTTTT. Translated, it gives CASSQSTPGLNTGELFF.

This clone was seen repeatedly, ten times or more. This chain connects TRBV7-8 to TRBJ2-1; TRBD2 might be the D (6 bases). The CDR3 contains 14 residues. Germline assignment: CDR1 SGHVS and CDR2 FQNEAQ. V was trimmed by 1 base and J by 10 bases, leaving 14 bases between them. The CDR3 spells CASSLVSFGGEQFF. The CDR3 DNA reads TGTGCCAGCAGCTTAGTATCCTTCGGAGGGGAGCAGTTCTTC. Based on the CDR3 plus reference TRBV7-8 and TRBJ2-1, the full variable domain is GAGVSQSPRYKVAKRGQDVALRCDPISGHVSLFWYQQALGQGPEFLTYFQNEAQLDKSGLPSDRFFAERPEGSVSTLKIQRTQQEDSAVYLCASSLVSFGGEQFFGPGTRLTVL.

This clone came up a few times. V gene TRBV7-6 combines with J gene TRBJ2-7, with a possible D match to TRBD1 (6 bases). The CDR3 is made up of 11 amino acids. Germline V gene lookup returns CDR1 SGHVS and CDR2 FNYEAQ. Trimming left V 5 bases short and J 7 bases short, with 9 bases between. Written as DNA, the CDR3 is TGTGCCAGCAGCACAGGGACAGAGCAGTACTTC. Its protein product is CASSTGTEQYF.

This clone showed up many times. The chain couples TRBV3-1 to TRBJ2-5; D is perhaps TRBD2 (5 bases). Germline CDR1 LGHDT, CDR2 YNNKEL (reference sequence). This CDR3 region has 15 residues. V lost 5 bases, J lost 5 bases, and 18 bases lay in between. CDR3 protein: CASSGRRGERETQYF. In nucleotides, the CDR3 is TGTGCCAGCAGCGGAAGACGTGGGGAGCGGGAGACCCAGTACTTC.

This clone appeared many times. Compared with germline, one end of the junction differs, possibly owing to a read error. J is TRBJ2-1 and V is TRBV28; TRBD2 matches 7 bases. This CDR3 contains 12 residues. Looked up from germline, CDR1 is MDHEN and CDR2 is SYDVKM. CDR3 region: CASRGTNFLKLF. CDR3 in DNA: TGTGCCAGCAGGGGGACTAACTTTCTGAAGCTCTTT.

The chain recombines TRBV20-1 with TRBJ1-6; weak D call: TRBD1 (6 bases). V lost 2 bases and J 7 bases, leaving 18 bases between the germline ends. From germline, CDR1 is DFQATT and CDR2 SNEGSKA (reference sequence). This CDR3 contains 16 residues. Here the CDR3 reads CSARSLGGGANSPLHF. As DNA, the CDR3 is TGCAGTGCTAGATCTCTAGGTGGGGGGGCGAATTCACCCCTCCACTTT.

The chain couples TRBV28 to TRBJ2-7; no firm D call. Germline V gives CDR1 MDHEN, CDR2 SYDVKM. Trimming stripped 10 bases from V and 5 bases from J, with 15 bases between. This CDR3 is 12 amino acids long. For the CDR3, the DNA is TGTGCCATCCCCTCCGTAGGAGACGAGCAGTACTTC. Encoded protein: CAIPSVGDEQYF.

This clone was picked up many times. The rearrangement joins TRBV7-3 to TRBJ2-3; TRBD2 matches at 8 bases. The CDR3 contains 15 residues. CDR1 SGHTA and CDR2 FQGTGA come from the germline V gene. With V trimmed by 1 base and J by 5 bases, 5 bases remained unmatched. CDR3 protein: CASSLNGRAKDTQYF. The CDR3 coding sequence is TGTGCCAGCAGCTTAAACGGGAGGGCTAAAGATACGCAGTATTTT.

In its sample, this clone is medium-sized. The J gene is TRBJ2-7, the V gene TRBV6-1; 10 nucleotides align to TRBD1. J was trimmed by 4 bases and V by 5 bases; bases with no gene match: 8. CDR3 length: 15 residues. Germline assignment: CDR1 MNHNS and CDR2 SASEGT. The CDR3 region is CASSQTGQGTYEQYF. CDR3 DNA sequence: TGTGCCAGCAGTCAAACGGGACAGGGGACGTACGAGCAGTACTTC.

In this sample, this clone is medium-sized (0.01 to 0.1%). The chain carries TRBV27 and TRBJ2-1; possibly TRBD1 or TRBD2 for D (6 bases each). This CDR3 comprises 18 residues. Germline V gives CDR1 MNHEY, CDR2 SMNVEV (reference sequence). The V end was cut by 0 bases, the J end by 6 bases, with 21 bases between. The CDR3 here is CASSLSGWGQDYPNEQFF. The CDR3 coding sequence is TGTGCCAGCAGTTTATCTGGGTGGGGGCAGGACTATCCCAATGAGCAGTTCTTC.

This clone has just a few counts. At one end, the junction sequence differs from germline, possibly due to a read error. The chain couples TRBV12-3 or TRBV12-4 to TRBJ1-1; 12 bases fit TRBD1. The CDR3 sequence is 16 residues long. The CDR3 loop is CAGSFGTGGVVTEASF. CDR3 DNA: TGTGCCGGCAGTTTCGGGACAGGGGGCGTAGTGACTGAAGCTTCCTTT.

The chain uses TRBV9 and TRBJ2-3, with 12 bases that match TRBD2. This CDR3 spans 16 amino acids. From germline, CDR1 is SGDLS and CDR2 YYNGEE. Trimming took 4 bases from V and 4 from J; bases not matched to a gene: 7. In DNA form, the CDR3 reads TGTGCCAGCAGCTCACTAGCGGGAGGTGAGGCAGATACGCAGTATTTT. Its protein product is CASSSLAGGEADTQYF. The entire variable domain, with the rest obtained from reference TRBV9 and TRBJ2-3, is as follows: DSGVTQTPKHLITATGQRVTLRCSPRSGDLSVYWYQQSLDQGLQFLIQYYNGEERAKGNILERFSAQQFPDLHSELNLSSLELGDSALYFCASSSLAGGEADTQYFGPGTRLTVL.

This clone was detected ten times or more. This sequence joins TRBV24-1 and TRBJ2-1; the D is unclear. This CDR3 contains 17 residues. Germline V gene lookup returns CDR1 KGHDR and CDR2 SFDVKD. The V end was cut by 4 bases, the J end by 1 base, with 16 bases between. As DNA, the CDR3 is TGTGCCACCAGTGACGCCGGACCCGCAGCTTCCTACAATGAGCAGTTCTTC. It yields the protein CATSDAGPAASYNEQFF.

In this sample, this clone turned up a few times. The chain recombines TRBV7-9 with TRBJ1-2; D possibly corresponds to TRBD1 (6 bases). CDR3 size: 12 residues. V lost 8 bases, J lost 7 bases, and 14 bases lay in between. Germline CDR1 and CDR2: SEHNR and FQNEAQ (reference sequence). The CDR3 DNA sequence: TGTGCCAGCTTGGGGGCCAGAGGTGGCTACACCTTC. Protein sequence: CASLGARGGYTF.